This TCR beta chain was documented in a study of regulatory T cells in long-lasting Graves disease. Points from the study as a whole: Persistent disease was associated with favored TRBV28 usage and with favored use of TRBJ1-2 and TRBJ2-5.

From germline, CDR1 is SEHNR and CDR2 FQNEAQ (reference sequence). J gave up 4 bases and V 5 bases, and 7 bases lay outside the gene matches. This CDR3 contains 16 residues. Time point denoted: persistent/refractory GD, antithyroid drugs over 5 years with positive TRAb. Extracted RNA from PBMCs served as the source of the TCR library. Relying on iRepertoire HTBI primers and Arm-PCR of CDR3 regions, the team built TCR beta libraries. TCRdb redid the calling of the multiplex PCR reads with MiXCR, one entry per CDR3 protein. Of hundreds of thousands of distinct CDR3 sequences listed, about 22% are singletons. To note about this clonotype: What it binds is unknown.

The sequence came from a female donor with Graves disease. V and J are TRBV7-9 and TRBJ1-6; 8 nucleotides line up with TRBD1. The sample in question was peripheral blood mononuclear cells (PBMCs), obtained when the disease was refractory, from a patient treated with antithyroid drugs. CDR3 in DNA: TGTGCCAGCAGCACACCGACAGGGGAATATAATTCACCCCTCCACTTT. This translates into CASSTPTGEYNSPLHF.